The clone carrying this TCR beta chain was seen once. In the source study's methods: Reference gene primer amplification gave estimated nucleated cell counts. TCRdb's copy holds only in-frame clones and misses some; the assay was immunoSEQ multiplex PCR. V and J calls plus clone size are reproduced from that table; the DNA served to infer D and trimming. The repertoire consists of about 440,000 clones, with around 89% occurring once and the leading ten covering about 4.3%. The CDR3 is 12 amino acids. CDR1 is MNHEY, CDR2 SVGAGI, per germline. The V end lost 7 bases, the J end lost 7 bases, and 14 bases lay between the germline ends. This specimen comes from a study of blood T cell repertoires in COVID-19. Overall study: The origin of the acute and convalescent COVID-19 samples was the United States, Italy and Spain. The analysed material was cDNA or gDNA that came from T cells, B-cell-depleted T cells, or PBMCs.

The clonotype originates from a woman aged 30 to 39 with acute or convalescent COVID-19. The sequencing sample was made of peripheral blood. The V call is TRBV6-5, the J call TRBJ2-7; D perhaps matches TRBD2 (6 bases). DNA of the CDR3: TGTGCCAGCATGCTAGGGGCGGGGGAGCAGTACTTC. Amino acid sequence: CASMLGAGEQYF.